The source of this TCR beta chain is a study of control samples from healthy donors and cancer patients. Trimming took 2 bases from V and 4 from J, leaving 11 bases between them. CDR1 and CDR2 (germline): MNHNS, SASEGT. This CDR3 comprises 15 residues. Data came from immunoSEQ multiplex PCR; TCRdb stores just in-frame clones and leaves some out. The sample includes hundreds of thousands of clones, about nine tenths of them seen just once. The chain carries TRBV6-1 and TRBJ2-2; weak D call: TRBD1 (5 bases). This clonotype was obtained from a man aged 40-50 years with head and neck cancer. The sample comprised PBMCs. The DNA of the CDR3 is TGTGCCAGCAGTGAAATGACAGTCCTCACCGGGGAGCTGTTTTTT. Protein product: CASSEMTVLTGELFF.